This TCR beta chain was sequenced in a study of blood T cell repertoires in COVID-19. Method: immunoSEQ multiplex PCR; TCRdb's copy keeps in-frame clones and lacks some. Seen here are some 310,000 clones, 85% to 90% observed once, and the top ten hold about a tenth. CDR3 length equals 18 residues. The germline V and J ends were trimmed by 2 bases and 3 bases, with 23 bases remaining between them. Germline CDR1 and CDR2: SQVTM and ANQGSEA. The sequence came from a woman aged 25 to 39 who had recovered from COVID-19. Sequencing input: PBMCs or T cells enriched from blood (not recorded which). The V and J genes are TRBV29-1 and TRBJ2-1; no definite D call. In DNA form, the CDR3 reads TGCAGCGTTGAATTCTGGGCCAACGGCAAGGAAAGCTACAATGAGCAGTTCTTC. The encoded protein is CSVEFWANGKESYNEQFF.